Each of the 9 T cell receptor beta chains below was sequenced from the same sample in a study of identical twins. TCRdb called the 5' RACE reads again in MiXCR, with one record for every CDR3 protein. In the table there are 500,000 or so distinct CDR3 sequences, 14% of which are singletons. The same sample was also studied in work on yellow fever vaccine responses in identical twins.

The sample was CD4+ T cells sorted from blood. These receptors came from a woman between 18 and 30 years old in good health.

This clonotype has just a few counts. The V and J genes are TRBV6-5 and TRBJ1-4; unclear D gene. Trimming took 0 bases from V and 5 from J, leaving 10 bases between them. Per germline, CDR1 MNHEY and CDR2 SVGAGI. This CDR3 has 15 amino acids. CDR3 protein: CASSYSMYGNEKLFF. The DNA of the CDR3 is TGTGCCAGCAGTTACTCGATGTACGGGAATGAAAAACTGTTTTTT.

This clonotype was found a few times. This sequence joins TRBV20-1 and TRBJ2-2; 10 positions agree with TRBD2. Germline V gives CDR1 DFQATT, CDR2 SNEGSKA (reference sequence). The CDR3 covers 17 residues. V shed 1 base and J 3 bases; nucleotides not matched to a gene: 8. This CDR3 reads CSARGASGRGDTGELFF. For the CDR3, the DNA is TGCAGTGCTAGAGGGGCTAGCGGGAGAGGGGACACCGGGGAGCTGTTTTTT.

This clonotype was found many times. The chain has TRBV29-1 and TRBJ2-1; 7 bases agree with TRBD2. CDR1 is SQVTM and CDR2 is ANQGSEA in the germline V gene. The CDR3 is 12 residues long. J lost 10 bases, V lost 7 bases, and 10 bases had no gene match. CDR3 sequence reads: CSAASQLAEQFF. CDR3 in DNA: TGCAGCGCCGCGAGCCAACTAGCGGAGCAGTTCTTC.

The chain carries TRBV12-5 and TRBJ2-1; 8 bases agree with TRBD1. CDR1 and CDR2 (germline): LGHNT, FRNRAP. The CDR3 consists of 13 residues. V lost 3 bases to trimming and J lost 10 bases; unmatched junction nucleotides: 5. The CDR3 here is CASGFVRGREQFF. The DNA for the CDR3 is TGTGCTAGTGGTTTTGTCAGGGGGCGAGAGCAGTTCTTC. The whole variable domain, filled in from reference TRBV12-5 and TRBJ2-1, reads DARVTQTPRHKVTEMGQEVTMRCQPILGHNTVFWYRQTMMQGLELLAYFRNRAPLDDSGMPKDRFSAEMPDATLATLKIQPSEPRDSAVYFCASGFVRGREQFFGPGTRLTVL.

This clonotype was detected only a few times. J is TRBJ2-5 and V is TRBV4-3, with a weak D call TRBD1 (6 bases). This CDR3 spans 17 amino acids. The germline gives CDR1 LGHNA, CDR2 YSLEER. The V gene lost 1 base and the J gene lost 5 bases, with 20 bases spanning the gap. CDR3: CASSQVWDTYLGETQYF. The CDR3 DNA follows: TGCGCCAGCAGCCAAGTGTGGGACACCTACCTTGGGGAGACCCAGTACTTC.

The V call is TRBV20-1, the J call TRBJ2-7, with D perhaps matching TRBD2 (6 bases). Germline V gene data show CDR1 as DFQATT and CDR2 as SNEGSKA (reference sequence). V was cut by 0 bases and J by 6 bases, with 18 bases left in between. CDR3 length: 15 residues. The CDR3 sequence: CSARDLGGKPSEQYF. CDR3 nucleotides: TGCAGTGCTAGAGATCTGGGGGGTAAGCCCTCCGAGCAGTACTTC.

The chain links TRBV5-1 to TRBJ1-1, with a possible D match to TRBD1 (5 bases). V lost 0 bases and J lost 3, with 12 bases in between. CDR1 is SGHRS and CDR2 is YFSETQ in the germline V gene. CDR3 size: 15 residues. CDR3 sequence (DNA): TGCGCCAGCAGCTTGGTCCGGCAGGGTGACACTGAAGCTTTCTTT. It is translated as CASSLVRQGDTEAFF.

The V and J genes are TRBV5-5 and TRBJ2-5; 9 bases match TRBD1. Germline V gene lookup returns CDR1 SGHKS and CDR2 YYEKEE (reference sequence). The CDR3 length is 18 residues. V was clipped by 3 bases and J by 0 bases; unmatched bases: 12. The CDR3 bases are TGTGCCAGCAGCTCAATCCTGATCCGGGACAGGGACCAAGAGACCCAGTACTTC. It specifies CASSSILIRDRDQETQYF. Looking up the rest from reference TRBV5-5 and TRBJ2-5 gives the full variable domain: DAGVTQSPTHLIKTRGQQVTLRCSPISGHKSVSWYQQVLGQGPQFIFQYYEKEERGRGNFPDRFSARQFPNYSSELNVNALLLGDSALYLCASSSILIRDRDQETQYFGPGTRLLVL.

This clonotype was counted only a few times. The rearrangement links TRBV28 to TRBJ2-7, with a possible D match to TRBD1 (6 bases). The CDR3 covers 14 residues. CDR1 is MDHEN, CDR2 SYDVKM, per germline. Trimming removed 2 bases from V and 9 bases from J, with 17 bases in between. CDR3 region: CASSLNPGQGPQYF. The CDR3 DNA reads TGTGCCAGCAGTTTAAACCCGGGGCAGGGGCCGCAGTACTTC.